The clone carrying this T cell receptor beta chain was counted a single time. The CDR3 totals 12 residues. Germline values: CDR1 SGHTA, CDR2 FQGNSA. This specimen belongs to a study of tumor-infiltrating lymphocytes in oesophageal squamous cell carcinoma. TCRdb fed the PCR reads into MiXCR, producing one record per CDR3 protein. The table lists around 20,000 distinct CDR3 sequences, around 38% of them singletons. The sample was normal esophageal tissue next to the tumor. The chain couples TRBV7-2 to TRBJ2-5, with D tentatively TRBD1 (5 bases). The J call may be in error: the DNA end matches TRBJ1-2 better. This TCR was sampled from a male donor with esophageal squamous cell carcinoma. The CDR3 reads CASSSTGYGYTF. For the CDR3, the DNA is TGTGCCAGCAGCTCTACAGGCTATGGCTACACCTTC.